The 21 T cell receptor beta chains given below trace back to one sample, sequenced in a study of CD8+ T cells in alopecia areata. Extraction of RNA preceded its reverse transcription into cDNA, which served as the sequencing template. Some clones are missing from TCRdb's copy, which holds only in-frame ones; the method was immunoSEQ multiplex PCR. This sample carries some 120,000 clones, none of them present only once. The source material was lesional skin. Receptors were obtained from a C3H/HeJ mouse with alopecia areata. The strain's MHC: H2-k.

This clone was counted only a few times. All gene names here are mouse names. The read gets to within 4 residues of the CDR3 end, and the germline J gene fills in the rest. The chain couples TRBV1 to TRBJ2-1; 11 nucleotides agree with TRBD2. The V gene end was trimmed by 3 bases and the J gene end by 1 base; junction bases not matched to a gene: 5. The CDR3 runs 17 residues. Germline V gene lookup returns CDR1 NSQYPW and CDR2 LRSPGD (reference sequence). The CDR3 is CTCSAARDWGNYAEQFF. The part of the CDR3 DNA that was read is TGCACCTGCAGTGCGGCCCGGGACTGGGGGAACTATGCT.

This clone was observed a handful of times. Gene names are the mouse ones. The read stops 4 residues short of the end of the CDR3; the missing end is completed from the germline J gene. The rearrangement links TRBV13-1 to TRBJ2-5, with a possible D match to TRBD2 (6 bases). Germline CDR1 reads NSHNY; CDR2 reads SYGAGN. The CDR3 length is 14 residues. V gave up 2 bases and J gave up 1 base, with 8 bases separating them. The CDR3 loop is CASSEGLYQDTQYF. CDR3 DNA, as far as it was read: TGTGCCAGCAGTGAAGGACTGTACCAAGAC.

With regard to this clone: The genes are named according to mouse. The missing CDR3 end, 4 residues past where the read stops, is filled in from the germline J gene. The chain links TRBV16 to TRBJ2-1; 10 bases line up with TRBD1. The germline gives CDR1 SGHSA, CDR2 FRNQAP. This CDR3 is built from 16 residues. The DNA read from the CDR3 is TGTGCAAGCAGCTTAGACGTAGACAGGGGGCAGGCT. It is translated as CASSLDVDRGQA. The whole CDR3 sequence is CASSLDVDRGQAEQFF.

A note on this clone: Genes and germline are mouse. From the germline J gene comes the end of the CDR3, since the read stops 4 residues before it. Other DNA sequences in the sample encode the same CDR3. The J gene is TRBJ2-1, the V gene TRBV19, with a weak D call TRBD1 (5 bases). CDR3 length equals 15 residues. Trimming removed 0 bases at V and 0 bases at J, with 7 bases between. The germline gives CDR1 FNHDT, CDR2 SITEND (reference sequence). The CDR3: CASSIGQGNYAEQFF. CDR3 DNA, as far as it was read: TGTGCCAGCAGTATAGGGCAGGGTAACTATGCT.

This clone has ten or more counts. Gene names follow the mouse nomenclature. The CDR3 end falls 4 residues outside the read, so it is completed with the germline J gene. This chain joins TRBV13-3 and TRBJ2-1; 13 positions agree with TRBD2. V dropped 2 bases and J dropped 4; count of bases not matched to a gene: 6. The CDR3 is 17 residues long. The germline CDR1 and CDR2 sequences are NNHDY and SYVADS. Partial CDR3 DNA: TGTGCCAGCAGTGAGCCGGGGACTGGGGGGGGATATGCT. It encodes CASSEPGTGGGYA. The whole CDR3 sequence is CASSEPGTGGGYAEQFF.

Ten or more counts support this clone. All gene names here are mouse names. The read gets to within 4 residues of the CDR3 end, and the germline J gene fills in the rest. The same CDR3 is also encoded by other DNA sequences in this sample. J is TRBJ2-1 and V is TRBV13-3; 8 positions match TRBD2. The trim removed 0 bases at V and 3 bases at J, leaving 8 bases unmatched. Germline lookup yields CDR1 NNHDY and CDR2 SYVADS. This CDR3 comprises 17 residues. The DNA read from the CDR3 is TGTGCCAGCAGTGATGCAGGGCTGGGGGGACGCTATGCT. It yields the protein CASSDAGLGGRYA. From start to end, the CDR3 is CASSDAGLGGRYAEQFF.

This clone was counted between two and nine times. The gene names here belong to mouse. The read finishes 4 residues shy of the CDR3 end, and the germline J gene is used to complete it. The chain recombines TRBV13-3 with TRBJ2-2, with TRBD1 as a possible D gene (5 bases). With 4 bases removed from V and 1 base from J, the gap between germline ends came to 11 bases. This CDR3 has 15 residues. Germline-derived CDR1 and CDR2 are NNHDY and SYVADS. The covered CDR3 bases are TGTGCCAGCAGTATGACAGAATTAAACACCGGG. Amino acids: CASSMTELNTG. The full CDR3 is CASSMTELNTGQLYF.

This clone has a handful of counts. Mouse names are used for the genes. The read ends 4 residues early relative to the CDR3; the germline J gene fills the gap. The genes are TRBV13-1 and TRBJ1-2, with 7 nucleotides matching TRBD1. The CDR3 is 14 amino acids. V gave up 1 base and J gave up 3 bases; unmatched junction bases: 3. CDR1 NSHNY and CDR2 SYGAGN come from the germline V gene. The CDR3 sequence: CASSDTRGDSDYTF. The DNA read from the CDR3 is TGTGCCAGCAGTGATACCAGGGGGGACTCC.

This clone was found a few times. Mouse names are used for the genes. The missing CDR3 end, 4 residues past where the read stops, is filled in from the germline J gene. The gene calls are TRBV13-2 and TRBJ2-1; 7 nucleotides align to TRBD2. Germline values: CDR1 NNHNN, CDR2 SYGAGS (reference sequence). Germline trimming cut 2 bases from V and 6 bases from J; bases unmatched to any gene: 2. The length of the CDR3 is 13 residues. The CDR3 protein is CASGDWTGAEQFF. Incomplete CDR3 DNA: TGTGCCAGCGGTGACTGGACTGGTGCT.

As concerns this clone: Germline and genes here are mouse. The read ends 4 residues early relative to the CDR3; the germline J gene fills the gap. The chain employs TRBV13-3 and TRBJ1-4, with 9 nucleotides matching TRBD1. CDR1 and CDR2 (germline): NNHDY, SYVADS. Trimming removed 7 bases from V and 6 bases from J; junction bases left unmatched: 4. The CDR3 contains 13 residues. The part of the CDR3 DNA that was read is TGTGCCAGCGGGACAGGGCGGGACGAA. It translates to CASGTGRDE. The complete CDR3 protein is CASGTGRDERLFF.

Regarding this clone: Gene labels here are mouse ones. The read is 4 residues too short to cover the CDR3 end, so that end is filled in from the germline J gene. The chain employs TRBV19 and TRBJ2-1; TRBD1 is a possible D gene (6 bases). The CDR3 runs 13 residues. The V gene's germline CDR1 is FNHDT and CDR2 SITEND (reference sequence). The CDR3 is CASSSPGEAEQFF. CDR3 DNA, as far as it was read: TGTGCCAGCAGTTCGCCAGGGGAGGCT.

Notes on this clone: Each gene name is a mouse one. The read gets to within 4 residues of the CDR3 end, and the germline J gene fills in the rest. V and J are TRBV13-1 and TRBJ1-1, with a possible D match to TRBD1 (5 bases). The CDR3 is 12 residues long. The germline V gene encodes CDR1 NSHNY and CDR2 SYGAGN. V lost 7 bases, J lost 3 bases, and 10 bases lay in between. The CDR3 region is CASSPTDTEVFF. The CDR3 DNA, read in part, is TGTGCCAGCTCACCGACAGACACA.

Details on this clone: The gene names here belong to mouse. With the read ending 4 residues before the CDR3 end, the germline J gene is used to fill in that end. This chain joins TRBV13-3 and TRBJ2-1; a weak D match, TRBD2 (7 bases). Germline assignment: CDR1 NNHDY and CDR2 SYVADS. This CDR3 region has 15 residues. The chain's CDR3 is CASSDAWGARAEQFF. The DNA read from the CDR3 is TGTGCCAGCAGTGATGCTTGGGGGGCGCGAGCT.

This clone was counted many times. Gene names follow the mouse nomenclature. The CDR3 extends 4 residues past the end of the read, so its final part is completed from the germline J gene. V is TRBV1 and J is TRBJ1-2; possibly TRBD1 for D (5 bases). V lost 0 bases and J lost 0, with 8 bases in between. The CDR3 is made up of 15 amino acids. Germline V gene lookup returns CDR1 NSQYPW and CDR2 LRSPGD (reference sequence). The CDR3 loop reads CTCSAEDNANSDYTF. The part of the CDR3 DNA that was read is TGCACCTGCAGTGCAGAGGACAATGCAAACTCC.

In its sample, this clone was seen a few times. Mouse names are used for the genes. Sequencing ends 4 residues short of the CDR3 end; the germline J gene provides the rest. The chain joins TRBV1 to TRBJ2-7, with 11 nucleotides matching TRBD2. Germline loops: CDR1 NSQYPW, CDR2 LRSPGD (reference sequence). The CDR3 length is 17 residues. The sequenced part of the CDR3 DNA is TGCACCTGCAGTGCAGATAGTCCGGGACTGGGGGAATAT. Translation: CTCSADSPGLGEY. The entire CDR3 protein is CTCSADSPGLGEYEQYF.

Comments on this clone: Mouse gene names apply. The CDR3 goes on 4 residues after the read ends, and that part is filled in from the germline J gene. The chain uses TRBV31 and TRBJ2-4; D is unresolved. This CDR3 spans 15 amino acids. The germline gives CDR1 GKSSPN, CDR2 SITVG. Trimming shortened V by 0 bases and J by 0 bases, and 10 bases separated the two germline ends. The CDR3 reads CAWSLAESSQNTLYF. The CDR3 bases that were read are TGTGCCTGGAGTCTAGCTGAGAGTAGTCAAAAC. Full variable domain (rest looked up from reference TRBV31 and TRBJ2-4): AQTIHQWPVAEIKAVGSPLSLGCTIKGKSSPNLYWYWQATGGTLQQLFYSITVGQVESVVQLNLSASRPKDDQFILSTEKLLLSHSGFYLCAWSLAESSQNTLYFGAGTRLSVL.

This clone was counted only a few times. The gene symbols are mouse symbols. The CDR3 end lies 4 residues beyond the end of the read and is filled in from the germline J gene. J is TRBJ2-1 and V is TRBV1; 9 nucleotides match TRBD1. Germline V gives CDR1 NSQYPW, CDR2 LRSPGD (reference sequence). The CDR3 runs 16 residues. V shed 3 bases and J 0 bases; nucleotides not matched to a gene: 3. CDR3 DNA (partial): TGCACCTGCAGTGCCCGGGACAGGGATAACTATGCT. Protein product: CTCSARDRDNYA. The complete CDR3 protein is CTCSARDRDNYAEQFF.

A few counts support this clone. At residue 11, the translated DNA and the protein in TCRdb do not agree; the protein given here is derived from the DNA. Mouse gene names and germline throughout. The sequence runs out 3 residues before the end of the CDR3; the remainder is reconstructed from the germline J gene. The chain is built from TRBV13-3 and TRBJ1-6, with TRBD1 as a possible D gene (5 bases). TRBJ1-6 has ORF status, its function being uncertain. Trimming removed 0 bases at V and 10 bases at J, with 11 bases between. CDR1 and CDR2 (germline): NNHDY, SYVADS. This CDR3 spans 14 amino acids. The CDR3 bases that were read are TGTGCCAGCAGTGATGACAGGCTGCTCTCGCCC. This encodes CASSDDRLLSP. The entire CDR3 reads CASSDDRLLSPLYF.

This clone was observed a handful of times. Mouse germline and gene names are used. Here the CDR3 reads CASSSTGTGDAETLYF. The sequenced CDR3 bases are TGTGCAAGCAGCTCGACAGGGACGGGGGATGCAGAA. The chain recombines TRBV16 with TRBJ2-3; 7 nucleotides line up with TRBD1. The missing CDR3 end, 4 residues past where the read stops, is filled in from the germline J gene. Germline V gene data show CDR1 as SGHSA and CDR2 as FRNQAP. V lost 4 bases to trimming and J lost 2 bases; unmatched junction nucleotides: 9. The CDR3 contains 16 residues.

Turning to this clone: All gene names here are mouse names. The read ends 4 residues early relative to the CDR3; the germline J gene fills the gap. The rearrangement links TRBV1 to TRBJ1-4; a weak D match, TRBD1 (6 bases). Looked up from germline, CDR1 is NSQYPW and CDR2 is LRSPGD (reference sequence). Trimming removed 0 bases from V and 5 bases from J, with 13 bases in between. The CDR3 runs to 16 residues. The CDR3 is CTCSADKAGVNERLFF. Incomplete CDR3 DNA: TGCACCTGCAGTGCAGATAAGGCAGGGGTGAACGAA.

This clone was found many times. Germline and genes here are mouse. The CDR3 goes on 4 residues after the read ends, and that part is filled in from the germline J gene. V gene TRBV13-3 combines with J gene TRBJ1-1; 7 positions agree with TRBD1. The CDR3 consists of 13 residues. The germline V gene has CDR1 NNHDY and CDR2 SYVADS. The CDR3 here is CASSDVTGTEVFF. CDR3 bases read: TGTGCCAGCAGTGATGTGACAGGGACA.